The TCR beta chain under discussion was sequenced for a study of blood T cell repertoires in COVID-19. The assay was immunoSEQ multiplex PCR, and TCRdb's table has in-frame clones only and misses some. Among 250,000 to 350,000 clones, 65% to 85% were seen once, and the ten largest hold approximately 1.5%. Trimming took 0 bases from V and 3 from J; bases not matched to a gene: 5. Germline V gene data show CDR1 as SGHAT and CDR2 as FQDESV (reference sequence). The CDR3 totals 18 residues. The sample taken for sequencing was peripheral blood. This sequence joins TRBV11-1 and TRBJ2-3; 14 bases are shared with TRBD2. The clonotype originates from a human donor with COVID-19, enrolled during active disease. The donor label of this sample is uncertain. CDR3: CASSLATSGGDGTDTQYF. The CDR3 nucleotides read TGTGCCAGCAGCTTAGCGACTAGCGGGGGGGATGGGACAGATACGCAGTATTTT.